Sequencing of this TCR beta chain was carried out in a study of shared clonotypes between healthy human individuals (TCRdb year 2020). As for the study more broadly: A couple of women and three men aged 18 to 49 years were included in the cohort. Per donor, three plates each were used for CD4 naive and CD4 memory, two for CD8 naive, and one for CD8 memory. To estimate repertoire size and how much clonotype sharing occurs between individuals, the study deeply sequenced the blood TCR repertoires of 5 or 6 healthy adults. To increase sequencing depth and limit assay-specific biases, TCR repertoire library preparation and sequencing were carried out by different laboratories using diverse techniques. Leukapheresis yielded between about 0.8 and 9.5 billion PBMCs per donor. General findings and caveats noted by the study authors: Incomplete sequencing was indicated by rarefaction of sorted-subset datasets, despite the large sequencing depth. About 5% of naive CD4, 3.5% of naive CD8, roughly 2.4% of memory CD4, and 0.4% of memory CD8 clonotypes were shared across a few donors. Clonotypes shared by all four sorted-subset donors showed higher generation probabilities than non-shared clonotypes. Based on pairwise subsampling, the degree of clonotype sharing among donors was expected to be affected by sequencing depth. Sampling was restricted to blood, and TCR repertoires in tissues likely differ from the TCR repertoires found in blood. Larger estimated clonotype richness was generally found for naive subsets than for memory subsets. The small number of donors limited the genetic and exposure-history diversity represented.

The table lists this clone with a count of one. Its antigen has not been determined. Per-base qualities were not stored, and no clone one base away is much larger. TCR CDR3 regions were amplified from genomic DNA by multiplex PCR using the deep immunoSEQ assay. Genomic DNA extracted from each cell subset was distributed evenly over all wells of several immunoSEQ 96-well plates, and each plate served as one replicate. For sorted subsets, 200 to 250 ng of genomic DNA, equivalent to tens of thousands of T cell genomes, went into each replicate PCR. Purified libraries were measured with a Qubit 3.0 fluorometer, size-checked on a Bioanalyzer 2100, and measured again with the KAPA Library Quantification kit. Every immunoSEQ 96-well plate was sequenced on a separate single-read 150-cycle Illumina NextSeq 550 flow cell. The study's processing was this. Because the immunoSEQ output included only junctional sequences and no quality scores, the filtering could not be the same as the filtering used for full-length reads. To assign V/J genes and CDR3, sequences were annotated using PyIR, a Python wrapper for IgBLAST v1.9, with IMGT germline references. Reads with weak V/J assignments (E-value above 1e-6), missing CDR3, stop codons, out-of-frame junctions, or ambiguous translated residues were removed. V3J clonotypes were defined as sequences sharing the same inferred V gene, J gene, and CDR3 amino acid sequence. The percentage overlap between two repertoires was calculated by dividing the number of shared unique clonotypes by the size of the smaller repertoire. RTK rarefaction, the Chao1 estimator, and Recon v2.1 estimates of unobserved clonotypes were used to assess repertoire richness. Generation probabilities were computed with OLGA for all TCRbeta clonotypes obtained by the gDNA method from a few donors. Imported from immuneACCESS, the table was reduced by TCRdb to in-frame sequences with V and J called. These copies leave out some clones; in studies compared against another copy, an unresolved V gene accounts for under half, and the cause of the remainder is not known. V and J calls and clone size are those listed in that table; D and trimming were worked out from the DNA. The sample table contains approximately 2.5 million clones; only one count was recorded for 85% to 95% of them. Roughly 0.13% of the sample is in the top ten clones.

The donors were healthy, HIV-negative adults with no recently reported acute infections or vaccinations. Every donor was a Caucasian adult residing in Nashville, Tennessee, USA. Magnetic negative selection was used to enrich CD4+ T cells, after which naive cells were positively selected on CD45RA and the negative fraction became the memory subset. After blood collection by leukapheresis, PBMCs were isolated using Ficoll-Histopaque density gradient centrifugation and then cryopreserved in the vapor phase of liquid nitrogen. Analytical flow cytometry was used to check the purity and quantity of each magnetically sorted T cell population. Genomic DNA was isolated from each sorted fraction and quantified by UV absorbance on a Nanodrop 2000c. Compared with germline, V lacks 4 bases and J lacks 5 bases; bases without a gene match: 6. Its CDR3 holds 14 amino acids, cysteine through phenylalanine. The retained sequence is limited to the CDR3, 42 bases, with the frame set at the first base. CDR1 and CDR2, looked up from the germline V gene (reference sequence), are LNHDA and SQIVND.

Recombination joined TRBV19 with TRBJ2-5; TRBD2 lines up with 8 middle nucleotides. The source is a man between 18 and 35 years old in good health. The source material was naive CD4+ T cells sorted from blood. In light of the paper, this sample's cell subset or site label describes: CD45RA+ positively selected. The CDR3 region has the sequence CASSTGTSFETQYF. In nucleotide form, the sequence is TGTGCCAGTAGTACCGGGACTAGTTTTGAGACCCAGTACTTC.